This passage covers 28 T cell receptor beta chains from one sample sequenced in a study of cytomegalovirus exposure and HLA in healthy donors. The primer mix had 60 Vbeta and 13 Jbeta primers. Produced via immunoSEQ multiplex PCR; TCRdb's table is partial and in-frame only. The data contain 220,000 or so clones, 65% to 85% of them singletons. Sequencing was carried out using PBMCs. The receptors were gathered from a man aged 50 to 59 in good health and CMV-seronegative.

The sample holds a few counts of this clone. The rearrangement joins TRBV2 to TRBJ1-4; 10 bases line up with TRBD1. The V segment lost 4 bases and the J segment 8 bases; nucleotides outside the gene matches: 7. The CDR3 length is 15 residues. Germline V gene sequence: CDR1 SNHLY, CDR2 FYNNEI. CDR3 sequence (DNA): TGTGCCAGCAGTGCTGCCGGGACAGGGGTAGAAAAACTGTTTTTT. Its translation is CASSAAGTGVEKLFF.

The chain links TRBV27 to TRBJ2-1; 8 nucleotides line up with TRBD1. The junction had 5 bases not matched to a gene; V was cut back by 2 bases and J by 5 bases. Germline values: CDR1 MNHEY, CDR2 SMNVEV (reference sequence). This CDR3 spans 15 amino acids. The CDR3 sequence: CASSLKQGADNEQFF. CDR3 DNA: TGTGCCAGCAGTTTAAAGCAGGGGGCGGACAATGAGCAGTTCTTC.

The chain couples TRBV30 to TRBJ1-3; TRBD1 might be the D (6 bases). Germline-derived CDR1 and CDR2 are GTSNPN and SVGIG (reference sequence). This CDR3 contains 14 residues. With 2 bases removed from V and 6 bases from J, the gap between germline ends came to 14 bases. CDR3 protein: CAWSIQSGENTIYF. CDR3 in DNA: TGTGCCTGGAGTATCCAGTCAGGGGAAAACACCATATATTTT.

The chain employs TRBV7-6 and TRBJ1-1; D not certain. CDR1 and CDR2 (germline): SGHVS, FNYEAQ. Trimming left V 4 bases short and J 0 bases short, with 9 bases between. The CDR3 spans 14 residues. CDR3 sequence reads: CASSYDGMNTEAFF. In DNA form, the CDR3 reads TGTGCCAGCAGCTATGACGGGATGAACACTGAAGCTTTCTTT.

The genes are TRBV11-2 and TRBJ1-2; 7 positions match TRBD1. Per the germline V gene, CDR1 is SGHAT and CDR2 is FQNNGV. V was pared by 5 bases and J by 4 bases, with 10 bases of the junction left unmatched. CDR3 size: 15 residues. DNA of the CDR3: TGTGCCAGCAGCCCACGACAGGGTGAGGGCTATGGCTACACCTTC. It yields the protein CASSPRQGEGYGYTF.

The rearrangement links TRBV2 to TRBJ2-3, with a possible D match to TRBD1 (6 bases). V lost 1 base and J lost 1, with 9 bases in between. The germline V gene has CDR1 SNHLY and CDR2 FYNNEI. There are 15 residues in the CDR3. The CDR3 DNA follows: TGTGCCAGCAGTGAAGGGCCAGGGGGCACAGATACGCAGTATTTT. This gives the protein CASSEGPGGTDTQYF.

This rearrangement joins TRBV30 to TRBJ1-2; D ambiguous. CDR3 length equals 11 residues. From germline, CDR1 is GTSNPN and CDR2 SVGIG (reference sequence). The ends were cut back, 2 bases at V and 7 bases at J, with 8 bases in the middle. As DNA, the CDR3 is TGTGCCTGGAGTCGCCAGGTTGGCTACACCTTC. This gives the protein CAWSRQVGYTF.

J is TRBJ2-1 and V is TRBV25-1, with D maybe TRBD2 (6 bases). The CDR3 consists of 12 residues. V was clipped by 6 bases and J by 5 bases, with 8 bases between them. CDR1 and CDR2 from the germline V gene are MGHDK and SYGVNS. CDR3 loop: CASRWTNNEQFF. CDR3 nucleotides: TGTGCCAGCAGGTGGACTAACAATGAGCAGTTCTTC.

This chain uses TRBV7-3 with TRBJ1-5; D is uncertain. Germline CDR1 SGHTA, CDR2 FQGTGA. CDR3 size: 13 residues. V lost 5 bases, J lost 4 bases, and 9 bases lay in between. The CDR3 sequence: CASSPGINQPQHF. The DNA of the CDR3 is TGTGCCAGCAGCCCCGGGATTAATCAGCCCCAGCATTTT.

This clone was observed a few times. V gene TRBV7-9 combines with J gene TRBJ2-1; TRBD1 is a possible D gene (6 bases). The CDR3 sequence is 16 residues long. V was trimmed by 0 bases and J by 0 bases, leaving 9 bases between them. The germline V gene encodes CDR1 SEHNR and CDR2 FQNEAQ (reference sequence). The CDR3 region has the DNA TGTGCCAGCAGCTTAGCGTCAGGGGCCTCCTACAATGAGCAGTTCTTC. Translated, it gives CASSLASGASYNEQFF.

CDR3 nucleotides: TGTGCCAGCCGAGAAGAAAACACTGAAGCTTTCTTT. Its protein is CASREENTEAFF. V is TRBV28 and J is TRBJ1-1; D is uncertain. Germline CDR1 is MDHEN and CDR2 is SYDVKM. The CDR3 consists of 12 residues. Trimming took 8 bases from V and 2 from J, leaving 9 bases between them.

The gene calls are TRBV29-1 and TRBJ2-1; 10 bases are a match to TRBD2. The CDR3 extends over 18 amino acids. In germline, CDR1 is SQVTM, CDR2 ANQGSEA. V was clipped by 6 bases and J by 0 bases; unmatched bases: 14. CDR3 sequence: CSVPLELAGSSSYNEQFF. CDR3 DNA: TGCAGCGTGCCCCTTGAACTAGCGGGATCGAGCTCCTACAATGAGCAGTTCTTC.

The CDR3 loop reads CASSPLGTGELFF. CDR3 bases: TGTGCCAGCAGCCCCCTAGGCACCGGGGAGCTGTTTTTT. This chain connects TRBV9 to TRBJ2-2; D gene ambiguous. Deletions cut 4 bases from V and 4 bases from J, with 8 bases between. Per germline, CDR1 SGDLS and CDR2 YYNGEE. This CDR3 has 13 residues.

The rearrangement joins TRBV28 to TRBJ1-2; tentative D call: TRBD1 (6 bases). The CDR3 sequence is 15 residues long. Germline CDR1 and CDR2: MDHEN and SYDVKM. Trimming left V 5 bases short and J 7 bases short, with 20 bases between. CDR3 amino acids: CASSLLQGTLSGYTF. Here the CDR3 DNA reads TGTGCCAGCAGTCTGCTACAGGGAACTCTTTCTGGCTACACCTTC.

This clone has a single count. Here the CDR3 reads CASSSPGGKGTEAFF. The CDR3 DNA sequence: TGTGCCAGCAGCTCTCCAGGGGGCAAAGGCACTGAAGCTTTCTTT. The chain employs TRBV7-3 and TRBJ1-1; 8 bases align to TRBD1. V gave up 4 bases and J gave up 4 bases; unmatched junction bases: 8. The CDR3 loop spans 15 amino acids. Germline V gene sequence: CDR1 SGHTA, CDR2 FQGTGA. Variable domain in full (rest from reference TRBV7-3 and TRBJ1-1): GAGVSQTPSNKVTEKGKYVELRCDPISGHTALYWYRQSLGQGPEFLIYFQGTGAADDSGLPNDRFFAVRPEGSVSTLKIQRTERGDSAVYLCASSSPGGKGTEAFFGQGTRLTVV.

The chain employs TRBV2 and TRBJ1-6; TRBD1 aligns across 9 bases. This CDR3 spans 16 amino acids. With V trimmed by 7 bases and J by 6 bases, 10 bases remained unmatched. Per the germline V gene, CDR1 is SNHLY and CDR2 is FYNNEI. The CDR3 is CASIPDRGGGNSPLHF. DNA of the CDR3: TGTGCCAGCATTCCGGACAGGGGAGGAGGTAATTCACCCCTCCACTTT.

The J gene is TRBJ2-1, the V gene TRBV7-9, with D possibly matching TRBD1 (7 bases). Germline V gene sequence: CDR1 SEHNR, CDR2 FQNEAQ (reference sequence). The V gene lost 3 bases and the J gene lost 5 bases, with 17 bases spanning the gap. The CDR3 covers 16 residues. CDR3 nucleotide sequence: TGTGCCAGCAGCTTCAACCCGGGCAGGGGGGACAATGAGCAGTTCTTC. Protein product: CASSFNPGRGDNEQFF. Using reference TRBV7-9 and TRBJ2-1 for the parts outside the CDR3, the full variable domain is DTGVSQNPRHKITKRGQNVTFRCDPISEHNRLYWYRQTLGQGPEFLTYFQNEAQLEKSRLLSDRFSAERPKGSFSTLEIQRTEQGDSAMYLCASSFNPGRGDNEQFFGPGTRLTVL.

This chain uses TRBV9 with TRBJ2-5; the D gene is possibly TRBD1 (5 bases). Germline V gives CDR1 SGDLS, CDR2 YYNGEE. V gave up 0 bases and J gave up 2 bases, with 14 bases separating them. CDR3 length: 16 amino acids. CDR3 nucleotide sequence: TGTGCCAGCAGCGTAGGAAAGGGGCTTTCTCAAGAGACCCAGTACTTC. This gives the protein CASSVGKGLSQETQYF.

As regards this clone: Other DNA variants within this sample encode the same CDR3. The chain combines TRBV6-6 with TRBJ1-2; the D gene is possibly TRBD1 (6 bases). Between the trimmed V and J ends, which lost 0 bases and 3 bases, there was a span of 11 bases. CDR3 length: 15 residues. Germline CDR1 MNHNY, CDR2 SVGAGI (reference sequence). CDR3 protein: CASSYSGGADYGYTF. DNA for the CDR3: TGTGCCAGCAGTTACTCGGGGGGGGCGGACTATGGCTACACCTTC.

This chain links TRBV2 with TRBJ2-7, with TRBD1 matching 7 bases. V was pared by 6 bases and J by 3 bases, with 2 bases of the junction left unmatched. This CDR3 comprises 12 residues. Germline CDR1 reads SNHLY; CDR2 reads FYNNEI. CDR3 DNA sequence: TGTGCCAGCAGCAGGACAGGCTACGAGCAGTACTTC. Protein: CASSRTGYEQYF.

This clone has only a few counts. This chain joins TRBV2 and TRBJ1-1; 9 bases agree with TRBD1. J gave up 1 base and V 10 bases, and 19 bases lay outside the gene matches. Germline V gene sequence: CDR1 SNHLY, CDR2 FYNNEI. CDR3 length equals 18 residues. For the CDR3, the DNA is TGTGCCATTCTCGTGGGGTTGGACAGGGGTTTTCCGAACACTGAAGCTTTCTTT. It encodes CAILVGLDRGFPNTEAFF. The full variable domain, with the rest looked up from reference TRBV2 and TRBJ1-1, is EPEVTQTPSHQVTQMGQEVILRCVPISNHLYFYWYRQILGQKVEFLVSFYNNEISEKSEIFDDQFSVERPDGSNFTLKIRSTKLEDSAMYFCAILVGLDRGFPNTEAFFGQGTRLTVV.

The CDR3 bases are TGCGCCAGCAGCCAAGGTACCCCAGGGGGCTCTTCACCCCTCCACTTT. Protein: CASSQGTPGGSSPLHF. This rearrangement joins TRBV4-1 to TRBJ1-6; 8 nucleotides align to TRBD1. CDR3 size: 16 residues. Germline CDR1 reads MGHRA; CDR2 reads YSYEKL. J gave up 9 bases and V 1 base, and 8 bases lay outside the gene matches.

CDR3 DNA sequence: TGTGCCAGCAGTGAGGACAGTCCAAGGCCCCAGCATTTT. Its translation: CASSEDSPRPQHF. The chain joins TRBV6-1 to TRBJ1-5; tentative D call: TRBD1 (6 bases). The germline V gene has CDR1 MNHNS and CDR2 SASEGT. Deletions cut 3 bases from V and 9 bases from J, with 12 bases between. CDR3 length: 13 amino acids.

This sequence joins TRBV6-1 and TRBJ1-1; 8 nucleotides match TRBD1. This CDR3 has 14 residues. V lost 6 bases, J lost 1 base, and 4 bases stayed unmatched. Germline V lookup: CDR1 MNHNS, CDR2 SASEGT. The CDR3 DNA sequence: TGTGCCAGCAGGGGGACAGGTCGGAACACTGAAGCTTTCTTT. Translated, it gives CASRGTGRNTEAFF.

The genes are TRBV5-4 and TRBJ2-3, with 11 bases aligning to TRBD2. With V trimmed by 4 bases and J by 2 bases, 6 bases remained unmatched. Germline CDR1 and CDR2: SGHNT and YYREEE (reference sequence). The CDR3 contains 16 residues. DNA for the CDR3: TGTGCCAGCAGCCGGCCTAGCGGGAGGCCCACAGATACGCAGTATTTT. This encodes CASSRPSGRPTDTQYF. Together with reference TRBV5-4 and TRBJ2-3, the CDR3 gives the full variable domain: ETGVTQSPTHLIKTRGQQVTLRCSSQSGHNTVSWYQQALGQGPQFIFQYYREEENGRGNFPPRFSGLQFPNYSSELNVNALELDDSALYLCASSRPSGRPTDTQYFGPGTRLTVL.

This sequence joins TRBV4-1 and TRBJ1-3; the D is unclear. Germline values: CDR1 MGHRA, CDR2 YSYEKL. CDR3 length: 12 amino acids. Trimming removed 2 bases at V and 12 bases at J, with 11 bases between. The CDR3 DNA is TGCGCCAGCAGCCAATCCCGGTCGAACATATATTTT. Translating gives CASSQSRSNIYF.

This sequence joins TRBV7-9 and TRBJ2-7; 9 nucleotides match TRBD2. J lost 7 bases, V lost 1 base, and 11 bases had no gene match. Looked up from germline, CDR1 is SEHNR and CDR2 is FQNEAQ (reference sequence). The CDR3 sequence is 16 residues long. The CDR3 spells CASSLGGGDPAGEQYF. CDR3 nucleotides: TGTGCCAGCAGCTTAGGCGGGGGGGACCCGGCTGGAGAGCAGTACTTC.

To note about this clone: The same CDR3 is also encoded by other DNA sequences in this sample. The chain recombines TRBV5-6 with TRBJ2-1, with 8 bases lining up with TRBD1. The germline V gene encodes CDR1 SGHDT and CDR2 YYEEEE. Germline trimming cut 0 bases from V and 2 bases from J; bases unmatched to any gene: 4. The length of the CDR3 is 16 residues. The CDR3 nucleotides are TGTGCCAGCAGCTTGGATCAGGGGGCAGCCTACAATGAGCAGTTCTTC. It encodes CASSLDQGAAYNEQFF.